These 16 T cell receptor beta chains were sequenced from one sample in a study of circulating and synovial CD4+ cells in juvenile arthritis. Libraries were prepared by immunoSEQ multiplex PCR; TCRdb keeps only in-frame clonotypes and omits some of them. In the table there are fewer than 35,000 clones, 90% to 95% of which are singletons. The sample taken for sequencing was CD4+ T cells from blood. The receptors were gathered from a human donor with juvenile idiopathic arthritis.

V usage is TRBV5-4 and J usage is TRBJ2-1; D ambiguous. The CDR3 length is 15 residues. V was clipped by 0 bases and J by 7 bases, with 14 bases between them. The germline gives CDR1 SGHNT, CDR2 YYREEE (reference sequence). The CDR3 reads CASSLDLQSQNEQFF. The DNA for the CDR3 is TGTGCCAGCAGCTTGGACTTACAGTCTCAAAATGAGCAGTTCTTC. Filled out from reference TRBV5-4 and TRBJ2-1, the complete variable domain reads ETGVTQSPTHLIKTRGQQVTLRCSSQSGHNTVSWYQQALGQGPQFIFQYYREEENGRGNFPPRFSGLQFPNYSSELNVNALELDDSALYLCASSLDLQSQNEQFFGPGTRLTVL.

The chain links TRBV27 to TRBJ1-2; D is possibly TRBD1 (5 bases). The length of the CDR3 is 13 residues. V was clipped by 8 bases and J by 7 bases, with 17 bases between them. The germline V gene has CDR1 MNHEY and CDR2 SMNVEV (reference sequence). In DNA form, the CDR3 reads TGTGCCAGCGGAAGGGGAGGAAAGGGTGGCTACACCTTC. It is translated as CASGRGGKGGYTF.

This clone was found once. This sequence joins TRBV21-1 and TRBJ2-7; TRBD2, as called in the table, went unchecked against the DNA. TRBV21-1 is given as a pseudogene. The CDR3 runs 17 residues. The CDR3 is CASSKNHSGLRIHEQYF. The CDR3 region has the DNA TGTGCCAGCAGCAAGAACCATAGCGGCCTCAGGATCCACGAGCAGTACTTC.

V and J are TRBV30 and TRBJ2-1; D may be TRBD1 (6 bases). The CDR3 is made up of 15 amino acids. V gave up 7 bases and J gave up 1 base, with 17 bases separating them. Germline-derived CDR1 and CDR2 are GTSNPN and SVGIG (reference sequence). CDR3 sequence reads: CAYETNRASYNEQFF. The CDR3 coding sequence is TGTGCCTACGAGACCAACAGGGCATCCTACAATGAGCAGTTCTTC.

The chain uses TRBV5-4 and TRBJ2-3; tentative D call: TRBD1 (7 bases). Deletions cut 4 bases from V and 4 bases from J, with 13 bases between. The CDR3 covers 14 residues. CDR1 and CDR2 from the germline V gene are SGHNT and YYREEE (reference sequence). DNA of the CDR3: TGTGCCAGCAGCCAGGGGGGAATGCCAGATACGCAGTATTTT. It is translated as CASSQGGMPDTQYF.

This clone was recorded once. The chain carries TRBV7-2 and TRBJ2-1; TRBD2 matches at 16 bases. The V gene end was trimmed by 10 bases and the J gene end by 6 bases; junction bases not matched to a gene: 15. The CDR3 covers 18 residues. Per germline, CDR1 SGHTA and CDR2 FQGNSA. The CDR3 DNA reads as TGTGCCACCTCCTTGGGGACTAGCGGGGGGGCCTTAGTCAATGAGCAGTTCTTC. Translating it yields CATSLGTSGGALVNEQFF.

The genes are TRBV11-2 and TRBJ1-2, with 10 bases identical to TRBD1. With 5 bases clipped from V and 5 bases from J, the junction kept 5 bases outside the gene matches. Germline CDR1 is SGHAT and CDR2 is FQNNGV. The CDR3 loop spans 14 amino acids. The CDR3 reads CASSPGTGVYGYTF. Here the CDR3 DNA reads TGTGCCAGCAGCCCCGGGACAGGGGTTTATGGCTACACCTTC.

The chain recombines TRBV28 with TRBJ2-7, with D possibly being TRBD1 (5 bases). The length of the CDR3 is 13 residues. CDR1 is MDHEN, CDR2 SYDVKM, per germline. The V end lost 1 base, the J end lost 3 bases, and 7 bases lay between the germline ends. The CDR3 nucleotides read TGTGCCAGCAGTTTATTTCAGGGCTACGAGCAGTACTTC. This codes for CASSLFQGYEQYF.

This clone appeared a single time. Here the CDR3 DNA reads TGTGCCAGCAGCGGCACCGGACAGGGAGAGAACGGGGAGCTGTTTTTT. Translation gives CASSGTGQGENGELFF. The rearrangement links TRBV5-4 to TRBJ2-2; 8 bases match TRBD1. Germline V gene sequence: CDR1 SGHNT, CDR2 YYREEE (reference sequence). Trimming removed 4 bases from V and 7 bases from J; junction bases left unmatched: 12. The length of the CDR3 is 16 residues.

The chain links TRBV20-1 to TRBJ2-1; D may be TRBD2 (6 bases). V lost 5 bases, J lost 11 bases, and 13 bases lay in between. The CDR3 length is 11 residues. CDR1 is DFQATT, CDR2 SNEGSKA, per germline (reference sequence). The CDR3 region is CSAATDYQQFF. The CDR3, as DNA: TGCAGTGCTGCAACGGACTACCAGCAGTTCTTC.

Worth noting for this clone: This CDR3 fails to terminate in the conserved phenylalanine or tryptophan, so it likely reflects a read error. The rearrangement joins TRBV29-1 to TRBJ1-2; 8 positions agree with TRBD1. V shed 3 bases, J shed 7 bases, and the junction held 10 bases outside the gene matches. Per germline, CDR1 SQVTM and CDR2 ANQGSEA. CDR3 length: 14 residues. For the CDR3, the DNA is TGCAGCGTTGATCCCGGACAGGGCCTTCCTGGCTACACCCTC. This codes for CSVDPGQGLPGYTL.

V and J are TRBV28 and TRBJ2-2; 8 positions agree with TRBD1. The trim removed 3 bases at V and 0 bases at J, leaving 6 bases unmatched. This CDR3 has 17 residues. Germline V gives CDR1 MDHEN, CDR2 SYDVKM. The CDR3, as DNA: TGTGCCAGCAGTTTGCGGGGACAGGCGGCGAACACCGGGGAGCTGTTTTTT. Protein: CASSLRGQAANTGELFF.

The rearrangement links TRBV6-4 to TRBJ2-1, with 10 positions matching TRBD2. CDR1 and CDR2 (germline): MRHNA, SNTAGT. The CDR3 contains 14 residues. V was clipped by 7 bases and J by 8 bases; unmatched bases: 8. CDR3 sequence (DNA): TGTGCCAGCAAGGAGCGGGGGGGCACGGATGAGCAGTTCTTC. Translated: CASKERGGTDEQFF.

CDR3 protein: CASSLTSGKSDTQYF. DNA for the CDR3: TGTGCCAGCAGCCTGACTAGCGGGAAGTCAGATACGCAGTATTTT. V and J are TRBV13 and TRBJ2-3; TRBD2 matches at 11 bases. The junction had 5 bases not matched to a gene; V was cut back by 5 bases and J by 4 bases. Germline V lookup: CDR1 PRHDT, CDR2 FYEKMQ (reference sequence). The CDR3 has 15 residues.

V gene TRBV7-9 combines with J gene TRBJ2-3; D gene unclear. Deletions cut 4 bases from V and 5 bases from J, with 10 bases between. The CDR3 has 13 residues. The germline V gene has CDR1 SEHNR and CDR2 FQNEAQ (reference sequence). Written as DNA, the CDR3 is TGTGCCAGCAGCTCGCCGGTTGTAGATACGCAGTATTTT. The encoded protein is CASSSPVVDTQYF.

The chain couples TRBV4-3 to TRBJ1-1, with no clear D. CDR3 length equals 14 residues. With 2 bases removed from V and 3 bases from J, the gap between germline ends came to 10 bases. The germline V gene encodes CDR1 LGHNA and CDR2 YSLEER. DNA for the CDR3: TGCGCCAGCAGCCAAACCATTCGGTACACTGAAGCTTTCTTT. Protein product: CASSQTIRYTEAFF.